This TCR beta chain was captured by sequencing in a study of T cell repertoires in cytomegalovirus infection. Study information: CMV infection plus the matching HLA type was flagged by public TCR beta signatures.

Of note for this clonotype: Antigen specificity is unknown.

Germline-derived CDR1 and CDR2 are SGHAT and FQNNGV. This CDR3 has 16 residues. The trim removed 1 base at V and 8 bases at J, leaving 6 bases unmatched. The study's findings and limits: Individuals carrying CMV plus the relevant HLA were identified by cumulative frequency of public TCR beta families. The response measured ex vivo was dominated by TCR beta clonotypes (HLA-C-restricted and CMV-specific).

TCRdb re-analysed the reads in MiXCR, keeping a single row per CDR3 protein. The sample carries approximately 500,000 distinct CDR3 sequences, around 30% recorded once. This rearrangement joins TRBV11-2 to TRBJ2-1; TRBD1 agrees at 12 bases. The receptor's source is a human donor in good health (CMV status not recorded). Some clones in this sample may be carry-over from other donors' samples. The source material was cultured PBMCs, sampled from culture after CMV antigen stimulation. The CDR3: CASSLGDRGRRDEQFF. The CDR3 DNA reads as TGTGCCAGCAGCTTAGGGGACAGGGGGCGCAGGGATGAGCAGTTCTTC.